Each of the 3 T cell receptor beta chains below was sequenced from the same sample in a study of T-cell memory formation after mild COVID-19. TCRdb reprocessed the 5' RACE reads with MiXCR, giving one entry per CDR3 protein. The data show about 320,000 distinct CDR3 sequences, with roughly 13% seen just once and around 20% held by the top ten. Sequencing was performed on PBMCs or a T cell subset sorted from them (not recorded which). These TCRs come from a man younger than 30 who had mild COVID-19 (a few samples of this study predate the infection). Cell type and time point are not known.

V gene TRBV18 combines with J gene TRBJ1-6, with no clear D. Germline V lookup: CDR1 KGHSH, CDR2 LQKENI. Between the trimmed V and J ends, which lost 1 base and 8 bases, there was a span of 6 bases. The CDR3 covers 13 residues. The CDR3 region is CASSPHGDSPLHF. Written as DNA, the CDR3 is TGTGCCAGCTCACCACACGGGGATTCACCCCTCCACTTT.

This sequence joins TRBV7-9 and TRBJ2-1; 9 bases line up with TRBD2. Germline V CDR1 and CDR2: SEHNR, FQNEAQ (reference sequence). V was pared by 5 bases and J by 0 bases, with 5 bases of the junction left unmatched. The CDR3 length is 16 residues. This chain's CDR3 is CASSRLAASSYNEQFF. The CDR3 nucleotides read TGTGCCAGCAGCAGACTAGCGGCATCCTCCTACAATGAGCAGTTCTTC. Combining the CDR3 with reference TRBV7-9 and TRBJ2-1 gives the whole variable domain DTGVSQNPRHKITKRGQNVTFRCDPISEHNRLYWYRQTLGQGPEFLTYFQNEAQLEKSRLLSDRFSAERPKGSFSTLEIQRTEQGDSAMYLCASSRLAASSYNEQFFGPGTRLTVL.

The CDR3 bases are TGTGCCAGCAGCCCTCTAATCCGGGACAGGGTCCGTGACGAGCAGTACTTC. Translated, it gives CASSPLIRDRVRDEQYF. The chain carries TRBV7-9 and TRBJ2-7; TRBD1 matches 9 bases. Germline assignment: CDR1 SEHNR and CDR2 FQNEAQ (reference sequence). The CDR3 has 17 residues. Trimming cost V 5 bases and J 5 bases; bases outside gene matches: 16.